The clone carrying this T cell receptor (beta chain) is a singleton in its sample. Clones were read by immunoSEQ multiplex PCR, and TCRdb kept only the in-frame ones, dropping some. The sample shows about 560,000 clones, around three quarters of them seen only once. The data are from a study of shared clonotypes between healthy human individuals. The clonotype originates from a woman in her 40s in good health. Some clones in this sample may be carry-over from other donors' samples. The sequenced sample consisted of PBMCs.

In DNA form, the CDR3 reads TGCAGCGTTGCGCGGACTAGCAAATACGAGCAGTACTTC. Protein: CSVARTSKYEQYF. The chain has TRBV29-1 and TRBJ2-5, with TRBD2 matching 8 bases. TRBJ2-7 explains the end of the DNA better; the J call may be wrong. The length of the CDR3 is 13 residues. Germline loops: CDR1 SQVTM, CDR2 ANQGSEA.